This TCR beta chain was captured by sequencing in a study of T cells after yellow fever vaccination. Findings of the study overall: Reappearing after the booster were most of the clones from primary vaccination (almost 97% CD4, 85% to 90% CD8). Abundant clonotypes from the bulk population could get into FACS-sorted repertoires as contaminants. Weaker overall was a secondary response that nonetheless peaked faster, on day 5 versus 15.

With 5 bases clipped from V and 5 bases from J, the junction kept 8 bases outside the gene matches. The germline V gene encodes CDR1 SGHAT and CDR2 FQDESV (reference sequence). This CDR3 has 14 amino acids. As for this clonotype: Its specificity is not known.

TCRdb reprocessed the 5' RACE reads with MiXCR, giving one entry per CDR3 protein. The table records about 430,000 distinct CDR3 sequences, roughly 20% of them present only once. The sequencing here drew on PBMCs, taken before the yellow fever booster vaccination. This chain links TRBV11-1 with TRBJ2-7; TRBD2 matches 8 bases. This sequence was found in a man aged 18 to 30 who received the YFV17D yellow fever vaccine. CDR3: CASSDYGGGHEQYV. As DNA, the CDR3 is TGTGCCAGCAGCGACTACGGGGGGGGTCACGAGCAGTACGTC.